This passage covers 25 T cell receptor beta chains from one sample sequenced in a study of cytomegalovirus exposure and HLA in healthy donors. The PCR made use of 60 Vbeta and 13 Jbeta primers. The data were produced by immunoSEQ multiplex PCR, yet TCRdb's version contains in-frame clones alone and is incomplete. The table includes 250,000 to 350,000 clones, roughly 89% detected once. The sequencing sample was made of PBMCs. The receptors stem from a man aged 35-49 years in good health and CMV-seropositive.

The chain employs TRBV2 and TRBJ1-1, with 9 bases fitting TRBD1. In germline, CDR1 is SNHLY, CDR2 FYNNEI. Trimming took 7 bases from V and 4 from J; bases not matched to a gene: 10. The CDR3 is 15 residues long. The CDR3 sequence: CASNRDRAGTTEAFF. Here the CDR3 DNA reads TGTGCCAGCAACCGGGACAGGGCGGGGACCACTGAAGCTTTCTTT.

This sequence joins TRBV28 and TRBJ1-2, with 11 bases identical to TRBD1. Germline CDR1 and CDR2: MDHEN and SYDVKM. The CDR3 extends over 17 amino acids. The junction had 14 bases not matched to a gene; V was cut back by 6 bases and J by 5 bases. The CDR3 nucleotides are TGTGCCAGCAGCCCAACCTCCGGACAGGGGGCTGGATATGGCTACACCTTC. This gives the protein CASSPTSGQGAGYGYTF.

The chain couples TRBV6-5 to TRBJ2-3, with D perhaps matching TRBD2 (5 bases). CDR3 length: 15 residues. CDR1 is MNHEY and CDR2 is SVGAGI in the germline V gene. V gave up 0 bases and J gave up 3 bases, with 10 bases separating them. For the CDR3, the DNA is TGTGCCAGCAGTTACTCCTGGAGGTTAACAGATACGCAGTATTTT. Protein: CASSYSWRLTDTQYF.

This clone appeared a few times. The V call is TRBV19, the J call TRBJ2-7, with 8 bases lining up with TRBD2. The CDR3 extends over 15 amino acids. Germline V gene lookup returns CDR1 LNHDA and CDR2 SQIVND (reference sequence). V dropped 2 bases and J dropped 0; count of bases not matched to a gene: 3. The CDR3 reads CASSIYGGVSYEQYF. The CDR3 DNA follows: TGTGCCAGTAGTATATACGGGGGGGTCTCCTACGAGCAGTACTTC.

With regard to this clone: The junction departs from the called germline gene at one end, perhaps through a read error. The CDR3 sequence is CASGQTGLGADTQYF. CDR3 in DNA: TGCGCCAGCGGCCAAACTGGACTAGGGGCAGATACGCAGTATTTT. The rearrangement joins TRBV4-1 to TRBJ2-3; 7 bases match TRBD2. Germline V gene lookup returns CDR1 MGHRA and CDR2 YSYEKL. This CDR3 comprises 15 residues.

In this sample, this clone turned up once. The chain recombines TRBV7-9 with TRBJ2-7; TRBD1 aligns across 7 bases. Germline-derived CDR1 and CDR2 are SEHNR and FQNEAQ (reference sequence). The trim removed 4 bases at V and 2 bases at J, leaving 2 bases unmatched. This CDR3 contains 13 residues. CDR3 region: CASSSQGTYEQYF. CDR3 sequence (DNA): TGTGCCAGCAGCTCACAGGGGACCTACGAGCAGTACTTC. The full variable domain, with the rest looked up from reference TRBV7-9 and TRBJ2-7, is DTGVSQNPRHKITKRGQNVTFRCDPISEHNRLYWYRQTLGQGPEFLTYFQNEAQLEKSRLLSDRFSAERPKGSFSTLEIQRTEQGDSAMYLCASSSQGTYEQYFGPGTRLTVT.

The genes are TRBV2 and TRBJ2-5, with unresolved D. The length of the CDR3 is 14 residues. Trimming took 5 bases from V and 5 from J, leaving 15 bases between them. Per germline, CDR1 SNHLY and CDR2 FYNNEI. The CDR3 region has the DNA TGTGCCAGCAGTCAACAACCCGACACGGAGACCCAGTACTTC. Translation gives CASSQQPDTETQYF.

This rearrangement joins TRBV29-1 to TRBJ2-2; TRBD1 might be the D (6 bases). The CDR3 is 13 residues long. V was pared by 8 bases and J by 5 bases, with 15 bases between. Germline CDR1 and CDR2: SQVTM and ANQGSEA. CDR3 coding DNA: TGCAGCTTTTCAGGGGTGGTGACCGGGGAGCTGTTTTTT. It encodes CSFSGVVTGELFF.

This clone was counted many times. The genes are TRBV11-3 and TRBJ2-1; TRBD2 agrees at 11 bases. CDR3 length equals 15 residues. V dropped 5 bases and J dropped 3; count of bases not matched to a gene: 3. The germline V gene encodes CDR1 SGHNT and CDR2 YENEEA. The CDR3 sequence is CASSRGTSGYNEQFF. DNA for the CDR3: TGTGCCAGCAGCCGCGGGACTAGCGGCTACAATGAGCAGTTCTTC.

The CDR3 nucleotides are TGTGCCAGCAGTCCCAGTCTGAACACTGAAGCTTTCTTT. It yields the protein CASSPSLNTEAFF. The chain recombines TRBV25-1 with TRBJ1-1; D is uncertain. V lost 5 bases and J 0 bases, leaving 7 bases between the germline ends. The CDR3 consists of 13 residues. Germline CDR1 MGHDK, CDR2 SYGVNS. The full variable domain, in which reference TRBV25-1 and TRBJ1-1 provide the parts outside the CDR3, is EADIYQTPRYLVIGTGKKITLECSQTMGHDKMYWYQQDPGMELHLIHYSYGVNSTEKGDLSSESTVSRIRTEHFPLTLESARPSHTSQYLCASSPSLNTEAFFGQGTRLTVV.

The rearrangement joins TRBV7-2 to TRBJ1-1; weak D call: TRBD1 (6 bases). CDR3 size: 13 residues. The ends were cut back, 5 bases at V and 5 bases at J, with 12 bases in the middle. Germline V gene lookup returns CDR1 SGHTA and CDR2 FQGNSA. The CDR3 reads CASSTLQGTEAFF. CDR3 DNA: TGTGCCAGCAGCACACTTCAGGGGACTGAAGCTTTCTTT.

The chain joins TRBV7-2 to TRBJ2-3; TRBD2 matches 13 bases. CDR3 length: 16 residues. CDR1 is SGHTA and CDR2 is FQGNSA in the germline V gene. V shed 4 bases and J 9 bases; nucleotides not matched to a gene: 10. CDR3: CASSSGTSGNGRTQYF. DNA of the CDR3: TGTGCCAGCAGCTCTGGGACTAGCGGGAACGGAAGAACGCAGTATTTT.

A word on this clone: Germline is not matched at one junction end, which may reflect a read error. The chain has TRBV7-8 and TRBJ2-7; TRBD2 aligns across 8 bases. This CDR3 region has 14 residues. Germline V gene lookup returns CDR1 SGHVS and CDR2 FQNEAQ. The CDR3 protein is CASSPWTSSHEQYF. The DNA of the CDR3 is TGTGCCAGCAGCCCCTGGACTAGCTCCCACGAGCAGTACTTC.

As concerns this clone: Other nucleotide sequences from this sample produce the same CDR3. V gene TRBV5-6 combines with J gene TRBJ2-7; D gene ambiguous. Germline V gene data show CDR1 as SGHDT and CDR2 as YYEEEE. This CDR3 spans 16 amino acids. V dropped 0 bases and J dropped 3 bases, with 16 bases sitting between them. The CDR3 DNA follows: TGTGCCAGCAGCTTGGAGGTCGGAGTAATACTCTACGAGCAGTACTTC. This gives the protein CASSLEVGVILYEQYF.

This clone showed up just once. This chain joins TRBV7-9 and TRBJ2-7; 7 bases line up with TRBD1. The CDR3 length is 14 residues. Germline trimming cut 6 bases from V and 5 bases from J; bases unmatched to any gene: 10. CDR1 and CDR2 (germline): SEHNR, FQNEAQ (reference sequence). The CDR3, as DNA: TGTGCCAGCAGATCAACGACAGGGTTGCACGAGCAGTACTTC. Protein sequence: CASRSTTGLHEQYF.

The chain combines TRBV21-1 with TRBJ2-2; the DNA was not compared with TRBD2, the D call given in the table. TRBV21-1 is termed a pseudogene. The CDR3 totals 22 residues. The CDR3 nucleotides are TGTGCCAGCAGCAACCCATCGACTAGCGGGAGGTTGAAAGGGTGTTGGCCCGGGGAGCTGTTTTTT. Protein sequence: CASSNPSTSGRLKGCWPGELFF.

The chain joins TRBV5-1 to TRBJ2-5; possible D gene TRBD2, 6 bases. The CDR3 totals 17 residues. Looked up from germline, CDR1 is SGHRS and CDR2 is YFSETQ. V was clipped by 0 bases and J by 1 base, with 16 bases between them. CDR3 sequence (DNA): TGCGCCAGCAGCTTGGCCGGAGGGCAGAGGGGCCAAGAGACCCAGTACTTC. Residues: CASSLAGGQRGQETQYF.

The rearrangement links TRBV28 to TRBJ2-7, with unresolved D. CDR1 MDHEN and CDR2 SYDVKM come from the germline V gene. V lost 5 bases, J lost 3 bases, and 14 bases lay in between. The CDR3 is 14 amino acids. The CDR3 region is CASSPQAVIYEQYF. CDR3 DNA sequence: TGTGCCAGCAGTCCTCAAGCCGTAATCTACGAGCAGTACTTC. Based on the CDR3 plus reference TRBV28 and TRBJ2-7, the full variable domain is DVKVTQSSRYLVKRTGEKVFLECVQDMDHENMFWYRQDPGLGLRLIYFSYDVKMKEKGDIPEGYSVSREKKERFSLILESASTNQTSMYLCASSPQAVIYEQYFGPGTRLTVT.

The chain couples TRBV10-3 to TRBJ2-5, with 7 positions matching TRBD1. Matching the DNA end better, TRBJ2-7 makes the J call doubtful. Germline V gene data show CDR1 as ENHRY and CDR2 as SYGVKD. The CDR3 loop spans 15 amino acids. The chain's CDR3 is CAIRAQFTGVGEQYF. CDR3 sequence (DNA): TGTGCCATCAGGGCCCAGTTCACAGGGGTAGGCGAGCAGTACTTC.

The chain links TRBV7-8 to TRBJ2-7, with D possibly matching TRBD1 (6 bases). Trimming left V 5 bases short and J 1 base short, with 12 bases between. The CDR3 runs to 14 residues. From germline, CDR1 is SGHVS and CDR2 FQNEAQ. CDR3 bases: TGTGCCAGCAGCCGGGACAAACTATCCTACGAGCAGTACTTC. It yields the protein CASSRDKLSYEQYF.

The J gene is TRBJ1-3, the V gene TRBV7-9; 12 positions agree with TRBD1. This CDR3 has 15 residues. Germline V gene data show CDR1 as SEHNR and CDR2 as FQNEAQ (reference sequence). V lost 8 bases to trimming and J lost 6 bases; unmatched junction nucleotides: 8. The CDR3 loop is CASLGTGGSANTIYF. CDR3 in DNA: TGTGCCAGCCTAGGGACAGGGGGCTCGGCAAACACCATATATTTT.

The chain links TRBV10-3 to TRBJ1-1, with 7 bases lining up with TRBD1. The V gene end was trimmed by 2 bases and the J gene end by 0 bases; junction bases not matched to a gene: 3. The CDR3 is made up of 15 amino acids. Germline CDR1 is ENHRY and CDR2 is SYGVKD. Here the CDR3 DNA reads TGTGCCATCAGTGAGCCGGGACAGTTGAACACTGAAGCTTTCTTT. Encoded protein: CAISEPGQLNTEAFF.

CDR3 DNA: TGTGCCAGCAGCTCGTTGACACTTACCGAGCAGTACTTC. Its protein is CASSSLTLTEQYF. This chain connects TRBV5-5 to TRBJ2-7; no definite D call. The CDR3 is 13 residues long. The germline gives CDR1 SGHKS, CDR2 YYEKEE (reference sequence). V shed 3 bases and J shed 6 bases, with 13 bases lying between them.

This chain links TRBV28 with TRBJ1-2; 9 nucleotides match TRBD1. V dropped 5 bases and J dropped 2; count of bases not matched to a gene: 3. There are 14 residues in the CDR3. Germline-derived CDR1 and CDR2 are MDHEN and SYDVKM. The CDR3 DNA sequence: TGTGCCAGCAGTACCGGACAGGGGAACTATGGCTACACCTTC. Translating gives CASSTGQGNYGYTF.

This clone is a singleton in its sample. The DNA for the CDR3 is TGTGCCAGCAGCTTAAGCGGCAGGGCGGCGTACGAGCAGTACTTC. Residues: CASSLSGRAAYEQYF. V usage is TRBV7-3 and J usage is TRBJ2-7, with a tentative D call TRBD1 (5 bases). CDR3 length equals 15 residues. The ends were cut back, 1 base at V and 4 bases at J, with 14 bases in the middle. Germline-derived CDR1 and CDR2 are SGHTA and FQGTGA.